The following is a T cell receptor beta chain sequence with its context. Its cognate antigen is unknown. This sample is drawn from a study of cytomegalovirus exposure and HLA in healthy donors. Study outcomes and limitations: Evidence from a later analysis indicated that most CMV-associated TCR beta chains looked HLA-restricted. An observed cluster of highly shared sequence variants was recorded as a likely sequencing artifact. Most observed TCR sequences were rare, whereas some public TCRs were detected in many donors.

The PCR made use of 60 Vbeta and 13 Jbeta primers. Assay: immunoSEQ multiplex PCR; the TCRdb copy retains only in-frame clones and omits some. The sample records over 120,000 clones, 60% to 85% being singletons. CDR3 length: 15 residues. V trimming: 0 bases; J trimming: 5 bases; junction bases outside the gene matches: 5. Germline V gene sequence: CDR1 MNHEY, CDR2 SVGAGI. The receptor was isolated from a man aged 30 to 39 in good health and CMV-seronegative. Sequencing input: PBMCs. The rearrangement uses TRBV6-5 and TRBJ2-5; 8 bases match TRBD1. CDR3 sequence reads: CASSYSAGGLETQYF. The DNA of the CDR3 is TGTGCCAGCAGTTACTCAGCAGGGGGCCTGGAGACCCAGTACTTC.